Given below is one TCR beta chain in context. Its antigen remains unidentified. This specimen belongs to a study of T-cell reconstitution after alpha-beta-depleted transplantation in children. Study-level findings and limits: A year had passed since transplant, and T-cell counts and diversity by then came mostly from newly produced T cells.

The library targeted TCRbeta and was prepared with unique molecular identifiers. From the PCR reads, TCRdb called clonotypes with MiXCR, one entry per CDR3 protein. The sample lists some 310,000 distinct CDR3 sequences; 23% were seen once. CDR3 length: 15 residues. Germline CDR1 SGDLS, CDR2 YYNGEE. V dropped 0 bases and J dropped 7; count of bases not matched to a gene: 1. The chain is built from TRBV9 and TRBJ1-6; 10 nucleotides agree with TRBD1. The source material was PBMCs, mostly from graft donor cells, sampled 180 days after TCRalphabeta/CD19-depleted stem cell transplant. This receptor was taken from a male patient younger than 18 who had a stem cell transplant for acute lymphoblastic leukemia, so the T cells may come from the graft donor. The CDR3, as DNA: TGTGCCAGCAGCGTAGCGGGACAGGGGAATTCACCCCTCCACTTT. Its translation: CASSVAGQGNSPLHF.